These 21 T cell receptor beta chains were sequenced from one sample in a study of cytomegalovirus exposure and HLA in healthy donors. The PCR had 60 Vbeta and 13 Jbeta primers. Assay used: immunoSEQ multiplex PCR; TCRdb lists only in-frame clones, some missing. The specimen's table records 60,000 to 90,000 clones. Input material: PBMCs. The receptors stem from a woman in her thirties or forties in good health and CMV-seropositive.

The genes are TRBV7-2 and TRBJ1-2; no clear D gene. This CDR3 comprises 14 residues. The V gene's germline CDR1 is SGHTA and CDR2 FQGNSA. Trimming pared 6 bases from V and 4 bases from J, leaving 15 bases between. The CDR3 bases are TGTGCCAGCAGTCTTCCTCTCCTATCCTATGGCTACACCTTC. Residues: CASSLPLLSYGYTF.

This chain links TRBV19 with TRBJ2-7; TRBD2 is a possible D gene (5 bases). CDR1 and CDR2 (germline): LNHDA, SQIVND (reference sequence). Deletions cut 1 base from V and 1 base from J, with 8 bases between. CDR3 length: 14 amino acids. This chain's CDR3 is CASSIVGGSYEQYF. In DNA form, the CDR3 reads TGTGCCAGTAGTATAGTCGGCGGGTCCTACGAGCAGTACTTC.

This chain uses TRBV6-1 with TRBJ1-1; TRBD1 matches 9 bases. Trimming at V came to 11 bases and at J to 11 bases, leaving 9 bases not matched to a gene. The CDR3 covers 11 residues. Germline V CDR1 and CDR2: MNHNS, SASEGT. CDR3 in DNA: TGTGCCGCCGAACAGGGGGCGAGGGCTTTCTTT. Its protein product is CAAEQGARAFF.

The chain recombines TRBV5-4 with TRBJ2-7; the D gene is possibly TRBD1 (6 bases). V dropped 0 bases and J dropped 4 bases, with 11 bases sitting between them. The germline V gene has CDR1 SGHNT and CDR2 YYREEE (reference sequence). The CDR3 covers 14 residues. The CDR3: CASSLGGLSYEQYF. The CDR3 DNA follows: TGTGCCAGCAGCTTGGGGGGGCTCTCGTACGAGCAGTACTTC.

The chain uses TRBV15 and TRBJ1-6; 7 bases are a match to TRBD1. In germline, CDR1 is LNHNV, CDR2 YYDKDF (reference sequence). J gave up 6 bases and V 4 bases, and 3 bases lay outside the gene matches. This CDR3 contains 14 residues. CDR3 amino acids: CATSTRDSNSPLHF. In DNA, the CDR3 is TGTGCCACCAGCACCCGGGACAGTAATTCACCCCTCCACTTT.

J is TRBJ2-2 and V is TRBV11-3; 7 bases match TRBD1. Per the germline V gene, CDR1 is SGHNT and CDR2 is YENEEA. The CDR3 is made up of 15 amino acids. After removal of 5 bases from V and 4 bases from J, the junction contained 7 bases not matched to a gene. The CDR3 loop is CASSSGQVGTGELFF. The CDR3 region has the DNA TGTGCCAGCAGCAGTGGACAGGTGGGCACCGGGGAGCTGTTTTTT.

The chain carries TRBV5-1 and TRBJ2-4; 8 bases are shared with TRBD2. CDR1 is SGHRS and CDR2 is YFSETQ in the germline V gene. This CDR3 has 14 amino acids. Trimming cost V 0 bases and J 5 bases; bases outside gene matches: 1. CDR3 sequence: CASSLAGGQNIQYF. CDR3 sequence (DNA): TGCGCCAGCAGCTTGGCGGGAGGGCAAAACATTCAGTACTTC.

V gene TRBV18 combines with J gene TRBJ2-7; 11 positions match TRBD2. Germline CDR1 and CDR2: KGHSH and LQKENI. The CDR3 runs 16 residues. The V and J ends lost 3 bases and 5 bases, in that order; junction bases with no gene match: 9. The chain's CDR3 is CASSPASGGFDNEQYF. The CDR3 bases are TGTGCCAGCTCACCCGCTAGCGGGGGGTTTGATAACGAGCAGTACTTC.

This chain uses TRBV11-2 with TRBJ1-4; D may be TRBD1 (6 bases). The CDR3 covers 14 residues. V was pared by 3 bases and J by 6 bases, with 11 bases between. CDR1 is SGHAT, CDR2 FQNNGV, per germline. The CDR3, as DNA: TGTGCCAGCAGCTTGGCAGGGGTGGATGAAAAACTGTTTTTT. This codes for CASSLAGVDEKLFF.

The chain recombines TRBV7-6 with TRBJ1-5, with 8 nucleotides matching TRBD1. The trim removed 5 bases at V and 8 bases at J, leaving 5 bases unmatched. This CDR3 region has 13 residues. CDR1 SGHVS and CDR2 FNYEAQ come from the germline V gene. CDR3 sequence reads: CASSVDRVEPQHF. The CDR3 region has the DNA TGTGCCAGCAGCGTGGACAGGGTCGAGCCCCAGCATTTT.

The chain joins TRBV5-1 to TRBJ2-1; 9 bases are a match to TRBD1. J gave up 4 bases and V 7 bases, and 6 bases lay outside the gene matches. This CDR3 has 14 amino acids. Germline CDR1 reads SGHRS; CDR2 reads YFSETQ. CDR3 sequence: CASLRDRAYNEQFF. The CDR3 coding sequence is TGCGCCAGCTTGCGGGACAGGGCTTACAATGAGCAGTTCTTC.

The V and J genes are TRBV7-8 and TRBJ2-3; 8 bases align to TRBD2. CDR1 is SGHVS and CDR2 is FQNEAQ in the germline V gene. Germline trimming cut 3 bases from V and 6 bases from J; bases unmatched to any gene: 5. The CDR3 covers 14 residues. In DNA, the CDR3 is TGTGCCAGCAGCTTGGAAGCGGGGGACGATACGCAGTATTTT. As protein: CASSLEAGDDTQYF. Full variable domain (rest looked up from reference TRBV7-8 and TRBJ2-3): GAGVSQSPRYKVAKRGQDVALRCDPISGHVSLFWYQQALGQGPEFLTYFQNEAQLDKSGLPSDRFFAERPEGSVSTLKIQRTQQEDSAVYLCASSLEAGDDTQYFGPGTRLTVL.

The V call is TRBV12-5, the J call TRBJ2-2; 7 bases line up with TRBD1. Per germline, CDR1 LGHNT and CDR2 FRNRAP. The trim removed 6 bases at V and 4 bases at J, leaving 11 bases unmatched. CDR3 size: 16 residues. The DNA of the CDR3 is TGTGCTAGTGGACCCCCGACAGGGCTTGTCACCGGGGAGCTGTTTTTT. It is translated as CASGPPTGLVTGELFF.

The chain employs TRBV27 and TRBJ2-5; D remains ambiguous. V lost 5 bases and J 4 bases, leaving 8 bases between the germline ends. The V gene's germline CDR1 is MNHEY and CDR2 SMNVEV (reference sequence). CDR3 size: 12 residues. In DNA form, the CDR3 reads TGTGCCAGCAGTCCGAACTTAGAGACCCAGTACTTC. As protein: CASSPNLETQYF.

In DNA, the CDR3 is TGCAGCGTCCACAGGGCCTTGGGAACAGATACGCAGTATTTT. Its protein is CSVHRALGTDTQYF. The chain has TRBV29-1 and TRBJ2-3; TRBD1 might be the D (6 bases). CDR3 length equals 14 residues. V lost 6 bases and J 3 bases, leaving 16 bases between the germline ends. The V gene's germline CDR1 is SQVTM and CDR2 ANQGSEA.

The V call is TRBV4-2, the J call TRBJ1-6; D unresolved. Germline V gene sequence: CDR1 LGHNA, CDR2 YNFKEQ. The CDR3 consists of 16 residues. Trimming removed 0 bases from V and 6 bases from J, with 12 bases in between. The CDR3 is CASSQDPRGGNSPLHF. The CDR3 bases are TGTGCCAGCAGCCAAGATCCAAGAGGCGGTAATTCACCCCTCCACTTT.

The chain joins TRBV11-2 to TRBJ2-5, with D perhaps TRBD1 (6 bases). The CDR3 has 14 residues. Trimming cost V 5 bases and J 4 bases, with 14 bases left between them. The germline V gene has CDR1 SGHAT and CDR2 FQNNGV. CDR3 sequence (DNA): TGTGCCAGCAGCCTCCCCAGGGGTGGAGAGACCCAGTACTTC. It encodes CASSLPRGGETQYF.

The rearrangement uses TRBV19 and TRBJ2-3, with 11 bases that match TRBD2. Germline V gene data show CDR1 as LNHDA and CDR2 as SQIVND (reference sequence). This CDR3 has 15 amino acids. With 3 bases clipped from V and 2 bases from J, the junction kept 1 base outside the gene matches. The CDR3 DNA sequence: TGTGCCAGTAGTATGACTAGCGGGACCACAGATACGCAGTATTTT. It specifies CASSMTSGTTDTQYF.

V and J are TRBV27 and TRBJ1-5; 8 bases fit TRBD1. Germline CDR1 is MNHEY and CDR2 is SMNVEV (reference sequence). V dropped 10 bases and J dropped 0; count of bases not matched to a gene: 14. The CDR3 extends over 17 amino acids. The DNA for the CDR3 is TGTGCCACCCTGGACGGACAGGGTAGATATAGCAATCAGCCCCAGCATTTT. Translating gives CATLDGQGRYSNQPQHF.

The V and J genes are TRBV28 and TRBJ2-3; TRBD1 might be the D (6 bases). V gave up 6 bases and J gave up 3 bases, with 16 bases separating them. The V gene's germline CDR1 is MDHEN and CDR2 SYDVKM. This CDR3 has 15 residues. The CDR3 DNA reads as TGTGCCAGCAGGTTTGGACAGTGGGAAACAGATACGCAGTATTTT. Its protein is CASRFGQWETDTQYF.

The chain is built from TRBV5-5 and TRBJ1-1; D is undetermined. In germline, CDR1 is SGHKS, CDR2 YYEKEE (reference sequence). The V and J ends lost 0 bases and 1 base respectively, with 10 bases between them. The CDR3 length is 15 residues. The CDR3 bases are TGTGCCAGCAGCTTGGGTGTACGGTCGAACACTGAAGCTTTCTTT. It is translated as CASSLGVRSNTEAFF.